Below are 13 T cell receptor beta chains sequenced from a single sample in a study of molecular identifiers for immune sequencing clone quantification. Using its own MiXCR run on the PCR reads, TCRdb lists one record per CDR3 protein. This sample has approximately 90,000 distinct CDR3 sequences, with more than 20% found just once. Sequenced material: naive CD8+ T cells from blood, with Jurkat cell RNA spiked in. Subset of the sample: FACS-sorted CD8+CD4-CCR7+CD45RA+ naive T cells. Source of these receptors: a human donor in good health. Some libraries in this study had Jurkat cell RNA spiked in.

This clonotype was seen at least ten times. The chain combines TRBV7-9 with TRBJ1-5; D not resolved. The CDR3 loop spans 14 amino acids. V lost 5 bases to trimming and J lost 1 base, with 9 bases between them. The germline V gene encodes CDR1 SEHNR and CDR2 FQNEAQ (reference sequence). CDR3 bases: TGTGCCAGCAGCAGGACTGAGAGCAATCAGCCCCAGCATTTT. Translating it yields CASSRTESNQPQHF.

This clonotype has ten or more counts. The chain recombines TRBV7-9 with TRBJ1-1; a weak D match, TRBD1 (5 bases). The CDR3 contains 14 residues. CDR1 is SEHNR, CDR2 FQNEAQ, per germline (reference sequence). Trimming pared 8 bases from V and 2 bases from J, leaving 15 bases between. The CDR3 here is CASGSQDRNTEAFF. The CDR3 nucleotides are TGTGCCAGCGGATCACAGGATCGAAACACTGAAGCTTTCTTT.

Of note for this clonotype: An end of the junction does not agree with germline; a read error may underlie this. V gene TRBV2 combines with J gene TRBJ2-5, with 11 bases aligning to TRBD2. Germline V gene data show CDR1 as SNHLY and CDR2 as FYNNEI. CDR3 length: 16 residues. CDR3 DNA sequence: TGTGCCGGCAGTGAGTTAGCGGGGGGGCGTCAAGAGACCCAGTACTTC. Its protein product is CAGSELAGGRQETQYF. Looking up the rest from reference TRBV2 and TRBJ2-5 gives the full variable domain: EPEVTQTPSHQVTQMGQEVILRCVPISNHLYFYWYRQILGQKVEFLVSFYNNEISEKSEIFDDQFSVERPDGSNFTLKIRSTKLEDSAMYFCAGSELAGGRQETQYFGPGTRLLVL.

This clonotype was found many times. The V and J genes are TRBV6-2 or TRBV6-3 and TRBJ2-1, with D tentatively TRBD1 (7 bases). This CDR3 contains 15 residues. Trimming shortened V by 2 bases and J by 4 bases, and 12 bases separated the two germline ends. The germline gives CDR1 MNHEY, CDR2 SVGEGT. The CDR3 is CASSYSQGGYNEQFF. CDR3 nucleotides: TGTGCCAGCAGTTACAGCCAGGGGGGTTACAATGAGCAGTTCTTC.

This clonotype showed up many times. This chain uses TRBV7-9 with TRBJ2-7; 8 nucleotides match TRBD1. There are 16 residues in the CDR3. Trimming at V came to 3 bases and at J to 5 bases, leaving 12 bases not matched to a gene. Germline-derived CDR1 and CDR2 are SEHNR and FQNEAQ (reference sequence). The CDR3, as DNA: TGTGCCAGCAGCTTCCCGAGGACAGGGTTGAAGGACGAGCAGTACTTC. As protein: CASSFPRTGLKDEQYF.

Worth noting for this clonotype: This sequence may be a read error, since a much larger clone differs from it by one base. The chain employs TRBV3-1 and TRBJ1-5; D is ambiguous. Germline CDR1 LGHDT, CDR2 YNNKEL (reference sequence). CDR3 size: 16 residues. The CDR3 here is CASSQGSPYSNQPQPF. CDR3 coding DNA: TGTGCCAGCAGCCAAGGCAGCCCTTATAGCAATCAGCCCCAGCCTTTT. The whole variable domain, remainder taken from reference TRBV3-1 and TRBJ1-5, is DTAVSQTPKYLVTQMGNDKSIKCEQNLGHDTMYWYKQDSKKFLKIMFSYNNKELIINETVPNRFSPKSPDKAHLNLHINSLELGDSAVYFCASSQGSPYSNQPQPFGDGTRLSIL.

This chain connects TRBV19 to TRBJ2-7; 7 bases agree with TRBD1. The CDR3 is 14 residues long. Germline values: CDR1 LNHDA, CDR2 SQIVND (reference sequence). V trimming: 5 bases; J trimming: 2 bases; junction bases outside the gene matches: 6. Written as DNA, the CDR3 is TGTGCCAGTAGTGTGACAGGGAACGCCTACGAGCAGTACTTC. Protein product: CASSVTGNAYEQYF.

The chain links TRBV20-1 to TRBJ1-5; 8 nucleotides agree with TRBD1. With V trimmed by 6 bases and J by 3 bases, 10 bases remained unmatched. In germline, CDR1 is DFQATT, CDR2 SNEGSKA (reference sequence). The length of the CDR3 is 15 residues. CDR3 protein: CSAEDREYNNQPQHF. The CDR3 bases are TGCAGTGCCGAGGACAGGGAGTATAACAATCAGCCCCAGCATTTT.

There are many counts of this clonotype. The genes are TRBV11-2 and TRBJ1-1, with a tentative D call TRBD1 (5 bases). V shed 6 bases and J shed 4 bases, with 12 bases lying between them. The CDR3 is 13 residues long. Germline V gene lookup returns CDR1 SGHAT and CDR2 FQNNGV. CDR3 amino acids: CASRTPGGTEAFF. The CDR3 coding sequence is TGTGCCAGCAGGACCCCGGGGGGCACTGAAGCTTTCTTT.

The sample holds a few counts of this clonotype. V gene TRBV15 combines with J gene TRBJ2-1; 13 bases are shared with TRBD2. The CDR3 totals 17 residues. CDR1 and CDR2 from the germline V gene are LNHNV and YYDKDF (reference sequence). V shed 5 bases, J shed 2 bases, and the junction held 6 bases outside the gene matches. In DNA, the CDR3 is TGTGCCACCAGCGCCCAGGGACTAGCGGGAACCTACAATGAGCAGTTCTTC. Protein sequence: CATSAQGLAGTYNEQFF.

This chain joins TRBV29-1 and TRBJ2-7; tentatively, D is TRBD1 (5 bases). The ends were cut back, 0 bases at V and 6 bases at J, with 21 bases in the middle. Per the germline V gene, CDR1 is SQVTM and CDR2 is ANQGSEA. The CDR3 is 16 residues long. Written as DNA, the CDR3 is TGCAGCGTTGAAGAGGTAAGGCAGGGCAGACTCTGCGAGCAGTACTTC. Amino acid sequence: CSVEEVRQGRLCEQYF.

This clonotype was seen many times. The genes are TRBV7-9 and TRBJ2-1; maybe TRBD1 (6 bases). This CDR3 region has 15 residues. CDR1 is SEHNR, CDR2 FQNEAQ, per germline (reference sequence). Trimming took 1 base from V and 4 from J, leaving 11 bases between them. The CDR3 region has the DNA TGTGCCAGCAGCTTAGTGGGGACAAATTACAATGAGCAGTTCTTC. This translates into CASSLVGTNYNEQFF.

A word on this clonotype: This clone may be a read error of a much larger clone one base away. The DNA of the CDR3 is TGCGCCAGCAGCCGAGGACAGGGAACCTACGAGCAGTACTTC. Amino acid sequence: CASSRGQGTYEQYF. V is TRBV4-3 and J is TRBJ2-7; the match to TRBD1 covers 8 bases. Trimming at V came to 4 bases and at J to 2 bases, leaving 4 bases not matched to a gene. Germline V CDR1 and CDR2: LGHNA, YSLEER. The CDR3 length is 14 residues.